Listed below are T cell receptor beta chains from one sample, sequenced in a study of T cell responses to AZD1222 COVID-19 vaccine. The protocol was immunoSEQ multiplex PCR, while the TCRdb copy is restricted to in-frame clones and leaves out a portion. In the table there are approximately 140,000 clones, under 95% of which are singletons. This sample comprised peripheral blood, obtained 28 days after the second dose of the MenACWY control vaccine. The receptor set was obtained from an adult who received the MenACWY meningococcal vaccine as a control. The CDR3 runs from the conserved cysteine through the conserved F or W. The D gene is left open where the match is weak. Expanded clones are given a class, and other clones once, few, many or no size at all.

-	TRBV29-1	TRBJ2-7	-	TGCAGCGTTGAGACGTCCGCGAGGTACTTC	CSVETSARYF
-	TRBV5-1	TRBJ1-3	few	TGCGCCAGCAGCTTGGAGGGGTTTGAAAACACCATATATTTT	CASSLEGFENTIYF
-	TRBV13	TRBJ2-1	-	TGTGCCAGCAGCTTTCTCCGTATTGGGCAGTTCTTC	CASSFLRIGQFF
-	TRBV7-2	TRBJ2-3	-	TGTGCCAGCAGCTTAGGAGCGGGCACAGATACGCAGTATTTT	CASSLGAGTDTQYF
-	TRBV4-3	TRBJ1-5	-	TGCGCCAGCAGCCAAGGGGTGGATCAGCCCCAGCATTTT	CASSQGVDQPQHF
TRBD2	TRBV6-6	TRBJ2-5	-	TGTGCCAGCAGTCGTCGACTAGCGGGAGGGAGGCAAGAGACCCAGTACTTC	CASSRRLAGGRQETQYF
-	TRBV7-2	TRBJ2-3	-	TGTGCCAGCAGCTTGTGGACAGATACGCAGTATTTT	CASSLWTDTQYF
TRBD2	TRBV10-1	TRBJ2-5	-	TGCGCCAGCAGTGATGGTAGCGGGAGGTTAGAGACCCAGTACTTC	CASSDGSGRLETQYF
TRBD2	TRBV29-1	TRBJ2-1	-	TGCAGCGTTTTGAGCGGGAGCTCCTACAATGAGCAGTTCTTC	CSVLSGSSYNEQFF
-	TRBV28	TRBJ2-3	-	TGTGCCAGCAGTTTTGTCGGGGCGCAGGGTACGCAGTATTTT	CASSFVGAQGTQYF
-	TRBV5-6	TRBJ1-1	-	TGTGCCAGCAGCTTGGGTCTGGGCATGAACACTGAAGCTTTCTTT	CASSLGLGMNTEAFF
TRBD2	TRBV29-1	TRBJ2-2	-	TGCAGCGTTGGAGAGAGCGGGAGGACATCCGGGGAGCTGTTTTTT	CSVGESGRTSGELFF
-	TRBV3-1/TRBV3-2	TRBJ1-2	-	TGTGCCAGCAGCCAAGATAGGAGGAGTGATGAAAATCTCGTCTATGGCTACACCTTC	CASSQDRRSDENLVYGYTF
-	TRBV7-6	TRBJ1-3	-	TGTGCCAGCAGCTTAGCGGTCGGCGGCGCCCGATCTGGAAACACCATATATTTT	CASSLAVGGARSGNTIYF
TRBD1	TRBV7-2	TRBJ1-2	-	TGTGCCAGCAGCTTCACCGGGACAGGGGTTGGTGGCTACACCTTC	CASSFTGTGVGGYTF
TRBD2	TRBV7-9	TRBJ2-1	once	TGTGCCAGCAGCACTAGCGGGGGGATTCAGGGGAATGAGCAGTTCTTC	CASSTSGGIQGNEQFF
TRBD1	TRBV19	TRBJ2-5	-	TGTGCCAGTAGTACCGGGACAGGGTCGAAGACCCAGTACTTC	CASSTGTGSKTQYF
-	TRBV28	TRBJ1-2	-	TGTGCCAGCAGTTTAACCGGGGCGCTTGGCTACACCTTC	CASSLTGALGYTF
TRBD1	TRBV11-2	TRBJ2-7	-	TGTGCCAGCAGCCGACAGGGGGACTCCTACGAGCAGTACTTC	CASSRQGDSYEQYF
-	TRBV27	TRBJ1-1	-	TGTGCCAGCAGTTTACAGGGCCGGACTGAAGCTTTCTTT	CASSLQGRTEAFF
-	TRBV19	TRBJ1-5	-	TGTGCCAGTAGTAGTGTGCTCGGGGGTCAGCCCCAGCATTTT	CASSSVLGGQPQHF
-	TRBV5-4	TRBJ1-1	-	TGTGCCAGCAGCTCCCCTAGGGACGGCAACACTGAAGCTTTCTTT	CASSSPRDGNTEAFF
TRBD1	TRBV18	TRBJ1-1	once	TGTGCCAGCTCAGCTGGACAGGGTAACACTGAAGCTTTCTTT	CASSAGQGNTEAFF
TRBD1	TRBV19	TRBJ1-5	-	TGTGCCAGTAGTAGAACGACAGGGCACAATCAGCCCCAGCATTTT	CASSRTTGHNQPQHF
-	TRBV19	TRBJ2-7	-	TGTGCCAGTAGTATCAGGATCCAGGGGGAGCAGTACTTC	CASSIRIQGEQYF
TRBD1	TRBV5-1	TRBJ1-4	-	TGCGCCAGCAGCTTGTCCTTGGGCACCGACAGGGCTGAAAAACTGTTTTTT	CASSLSLGTDRAEKLFF
-	TRBV9	TRBJ2-1	few	TGTGCCAGCAGCGTACAGGGGAATGAGCAGTTCTTC	CASSVQGNEQFF
TRBD2	TRBV5-1	TRBJ2-2	-	TGCGCCAGCAGCCCAGGGCTAGCGGGCAACACCGGGGAGCTGTTTTTT	CASSPGLAGNTGELFF
-	TRBV5-1	TRBJ1-3	once	TGCGCCAGCAGCTTGGAGGGGAGCTCTGGAAACACCATATATTTT	CASSLEGSSGNTIYF
-	TRBV19	TRBJ1-1	-	TGTGCCAGTAGTACGACCCCCAACGGGGGGACTGAAGCTTTCTTT	CASSTTPNGGTEAFF
-	TRBV27	TRBJ2-1	-	TGTGCCAGCAGTTTAAGGGTGGGACGGACCTACAATGAGCAGTTCTTC	CASSLRVGRTYNEQFF